The 32 T cell receptor beta chains below all came from one sample that was sequenced in a study of blood T cell repertoires in COVID-19. Data came from immunoSEQ multiplex PCR; TCRdb stores just in-frame clones and leaves some out. The sample consists of 200,000 to 300,000 clones, about nine tenths of them appearing once. The sample was PBMCs or T cells enriched from blood (not recorded which). Receptors originate from a woman younger than 35 who had recovered from COVID-19.

The V gene is TRBV3-1 (or the pseudogene TRBV3-2), the J gene TRBJ2-3, with TRBD1 identical over 7 bases. With 3 bases clipped from V and 5 bases from J, the junction kept 11 bases outside the gene matches. CDR1 is LGHDT, CDR2 YNNKEL, per germline (reference sequence). The CDR3 runs to 16 residues. The CDR3 loop is CASSHYLDRVGDTQYF. The CDR3 DNA reads TGTGCCAGCAGCCACTACTTAGACAGGGTGGGAGATACGCAGTATTTT.

To note about this clone: Compared with germline, one end of the junction differs, possibly owing to a read error. The chain has TRBV12-3 or TRBV12-4 and TRBJ2-7; no definite D call. The CDR3 consists of 12 residues. In nucleotides, the CDR3 is TGTGCCAGCAGTTTATACTCCTTCGAGCAGTACTTC. Translating gives CASSLYSFEQYF.

The rearrangement uses TRBV5-6 and TRBJ1-1; the D is unclear. This CDR3 spans 16 amino acids. The germline V and J ends were trimmed by 4 bases and 1 base, with 17 bases remaining between them. CDR1 and CDR2 from the germline V gene are SGHDT and YYEEEE. CDR3 DNA: TGTGCCAGCAGCCCGAAACGGTTAGGGAGGAACACTGAAGCTTTCTTT. Encoded protein: CASSPKRLGRNTEAFF.

The DNA of the CDR3 is TGTGCCAGCACTCCAACTTATGGCACTGAAGCTTTCTTT. Encoded protein: CASTPTYGTEAFF. V is TRBV27 and J is TRBJ1-1, with D hard to call. The CDR3 runs to 13 residues. Germline CDR1 is MNHEY and CDR2 is SMNVEV (reference sequence). V was cut by 7 bases and J by 4 bases, with 13 bases left in between.

The V gene is TRBV27, the J gene TRBJ2-7; 14 nucleotides align to TRBD2. Germline CDR1 is MNHEY and CDR2 is SMNVEV (reference sequence). This CDR3 is 14 amino acids long. V shed 8 bases and J 5 bases; nucleotides not matched to a gene: 5. The CDR3 sequence is CASRLAGGPNEQYF. CDR3 DNA sequence: TGTGCCAGCCGACTAGCGGGAGGGCCCAACGAGCAGTACTTC.

J is TRBJ2-1 and V is TRBV4-1, with TRBD2 identical over 7 bases. With V trimmed by 4 bases and J by 1 base, 13 bases remained unmatched. The CDR3 totals 18 residues. Germline CDR1 is MGHRA and CDR2 is YSYEKL. CDR3 bases: TGCGCCAGCAGCCGGTTAGAGTCGCGAGCGGGGTCCTACAATGAGCAGTTCTTC. It yields the protein CASSRLESRAGSYNEQFF.

V and J are TRBV27 and TRBJ2-1; D is uncertain. The CDR3 has 13 amino acids. V gave up 7 bases and J gave up 5 bases, with 12 bases separating them. CDR1 and CDR2 (germline): MNHEY, SMNVEV (reference sequence). The CDR3 nucleotides read TGTGCCAGCACCCGGTGGAGTGACAATGAGCAGTTCTTC. Translating it yields CASTRWSDNEQFF.

This chain links TRBV28 with TRBJ2-7; TRBD1 agrees at 7 bases. The CDR3 runs to 13 residues. CDR1 and CDR2 (germline): MDHEN, SYDVKM. V gave up 8 bases and J gave up 4 bases; unmatched junction bases: 8. The chain's CDR3 is CASQRQGRYEQYF. The CDR3 DNA is TGTGCCAGCCAGAGACAGGGTCGGTACGAGCAGTACTTC. The entire variable domain, with the rest obtained from reference TRBV28 and TRBJ2-7, is as follows: DVKVTQSSRYLVKRTGEKVFLECVQDMDHENMFWYRQDPGLGLRLIYFSYDVKMKEKGDIPEGYSVSREKKERFSLILESASTNQTSMYLCASQRQGRYEQYFGPGTRLTVT.

The table lists this clone with a count of one. The V gene is TRBV10-3, the J gene TRBJ2-3; TRBD2 matches 7 bases. The junction had 11 bases not matched to a gene; V was cut back by 0 bases and J by 5 bases. Looked up from germline, CDR1 is ENHRY and CDR2 is SYGVKD. CDR3 length equals 17 residues. The CDR3 nucleotides are TGTGCCATCAGTGAGTCTATAGCGGGCCCGAGGATAGATACGCAGTATTTT. Residues: CAISESIAGPRIDTQYF.

The chain carries TRBV11-2 and TRBJ2-5, with 7 bases fitting TRBD2. With 0 bases clipped from V and 2 bases from J, the junction kept 6 bases outside the gene matches. Germline CDR1 is SGHAT and CDR2 is FQNNGV. There are 16 residues in the CDR3. CDR3 sequence (DNA): TGTGCCAGCAGCTTAGATTCAGCGGGGAGTCAAGAGACCCAGTACTTC. Its translation is CASSLDSAGSQETQYF. The full variable domain, with the rest looked up from reference TRBV11-2 and TRBJ2-5, is EAGVAQSPRYKIIEKRQSVAFWCNPISGHATLYWYQQILGQGPKLLIQFQNNGVVDDSQLPKDRFSAERLKGVDSTLKIQPAKLEDSAVYLCASSLDSAGSQETQYFGPGTRLLVL.

The chain carries TRBV19 and TRBJ2-1; TRBD2 aligns across 8 bases. J lost 12 bases, V lost 1 base, and 8 bases had no gene match. Germline CDR1 and CDR2: LNHDA and SQIVND (reference sequence). The CDR3 contains 14 residues. The DNA of the CDR3 is TGTGCCAGTAGTATAGGGGGGACTAGTAGCCTGCAGTTCTTC. This codes for CASSIGGTSSLQFF.

The rearrangement joins TRBV15 to TRBJ2-1; 7 bases align to TRBD1. Germline V lookup: CDR1 LNHNV, CDR2 YYDKDF (reference sequence). V shed 0 bases and J 4 bases; nucleotides not matched to a gene: 3. This CDR3 has 15 residues. The CDR3 DNA reads TGTGCCACCAGCAGAGACCGGGGACAGTACAATGAGCAGTTCTTC. It is translated as CATSRDRGQYNEQFF.

This clone was observed a few times. The CDR3 nucleotides read TGTGCCAGCAGTTTCACCAGGGCAGTTGGCTACACCTTC. This encodes CASSFTRAVGYTF. The gene calls are TRBV12-3 or TRBV12-4 and TRBJ1-2; D might be TRBD1 (5 bases). The CDR3 extends over 13 amino acids. Trimming took 3 bases from V and 7 from J, leaving 12 bases between them.

This clone was recorded a few times. As DNA, the CDR3 is TGCGCCAGCAGCCTATCAGGGGCCTCTCCCTACGAGCAGTACTTC. Its protein is CASSLSGASPYEQYF. The chain combines TRBV4-3 with TRBJ2-7; a weak D match, TRBD1 (6 bases). The V end lost 4 bases, the J end lost 2 bases, and 15 bases lay between the germline ends. This CDR3 is built from 15 residues. Germline CDR1 reads LGHNA; CDR2 reads YSLEER.

V and J are TRBV6-5 and TRBJ2-7, with D possibly matching TRBD1 (6 bases). This CDR3 contains 13 residues. The V end lost 5 bases, the J end lost 3 bases, and 11 bases lay between the germline ends. Germline values: CDR1 MNHEY, CDR2 SVGAGI. The CDR3 sequence is CASSQGQDYEQYF. The CDR3 coding sequence is TGTGCCAGCAGTCAGGGACAAGACTACGAGCAGTACTTC.

The CDR3 reads CASSFLRSLEQFF. The CDR3, as DNA: TGTGCCAGCAGTTTTCTGCGCTCGCTTGAGCAGTTCTTC. The rearrangement links TRBV28 to TRBJ2-1, with D unclear. Germline V CDR1 and CDR2: MDHEN, SYDVKM. The ends were cut back, 3 bases at V and 9 bases at J, with 12 bases in the middle. The length of the CDR3 is 13 residues.

The rearrangement joins TRBV6-2 or TRBV6-3 to TRBJ2-2; the D is unclear. Trimming left V 1 base short and J 1 base short, with 10 bases between. The CDR3 consists of 16 residues. Germline-derived CDR1 and CDR2 are MNHEY and SVGEGT. CDR3 nucleotides: TGTGCCAGCAGTTACTACTCGTACAGGAACACCGGGGAGCTGTTTTTT. Its protein is CASSYYSYRNTGELFF.

The chain is built from TRBV7-8 and TRBJ2-2, with D tentatively TRBD2 (5 bases). The ends were cut back, 0 bases at V and 6 bases at J, with 8 bases in the middle. The germline gives CDR1 SGHVS, CDR2 FQNEAQ. The CDR3 sequence is 14 residues long. As DNA, the CDR3 is TGTGCCAGCAGCTTAGCGGGAGACTCCGGGGAGCTGTTTTTT. Translation: CASSLAGDSGELFF.

The chain combines TRBV11-2 with TRBJ1-4; the D gene is possibly TRBD1 (6 bases). Germline V gene data show CDR1 as SGHAT and CDR2 as FQNNGV. CDR3 length equals 14 residues. Trimming took off 1 base at V and 8 bases at J, with 11 bases between the two ends. CDR3 DNA: TGTGCCAGCAGCTTAGGACAGGTGCCCGAAAAACTGTTTTTT. Residues: CASSLGQVPEKLFF.

This chain connects TRBV19 to TRBJ2-3, with 8 bases identical to TRBD2. CDR3 length: 15 residues. The V gene end was trimmed by 5 bases and the J gene end by 5 bases; junction bases not matched to a gene: 9. Germline loops: CDR1 LNHDA, CDR2 SQIVND (reference sequence). The CDR3 region is CASSPREGGGDTQYF. CDR3 coding DNA: TGTGCCAGTAGTCCCCGGGAGGGAGGGGGAGATACGCAGTATTTT.

The rearrangement uses TRBV7-7 and TRBJ2-5, with D unclear. CDR3 length: 15 residues. Deletions cut 5 bases from V and 1 base from J, with 14 bases between. Germline CDR1 SSHAT, CDR2 FNYEAQ (reference sequence). The CDR3 region is CASSRLRGSQETQYF. The DNA for the CDR3 is TGTGCCAGCAGCCGATTACGCGGTTCCCAAGAGACCCAGTACTTC.

This clone appeared a single time. As DNA, the CDR3 is TGCAGTGCTAGTCAGGGGGCCCCTAATGAAAAACTGTTTTTT. Amino acids: CSASQGAPNEKLFF. V usage is TRBV20-1 and J usage is TRBJ1-4; TRBD1 agrees at 8 bases. CDR3 length: 14 amino acids. The V gene end was trimmed by 3 bases and the J gene end by 3 bases; junction bases not matched to a gene: 3. Germline CDR1 DFQATT, CDR2 SNEGSKA (reference sequence).

The chain employs TRBV3-1 (or the pseudogene TRBV3-2) and TRBJ2-3; the D gene is possibly TRBD1 (5 bases). Trimming stripped 4 bases from V and 3 bases from J, with 17 bases between. CDR3 length equals 16 residues. CDR1 and CDR2 from the germline V gene are LGHDT and YNNKEL (reference sequence). CDR3 bases: TGTGCCAGCAGCCCTGACCCCGGAGCAGGGACAGATACGCAGTATTTT. Residues: CASSPDPGAGTDTQYF.

This sequence joins TRBV10-2 and TRBJ2-7, with 7 bases aligning to TRBD2. CDR1 and CDR2 (germline): WSHSY, SAAADI. V shed 4 bases and J 0 bases; nucleotides not matched to a gene: 6. The CDR3 loop spans 15 amino acids. The CDR3 coding sequence is TGCGCCAGCAGTGGGTGGAGCGGGACCTCCTACGAGCAGTACTTC. Translated: CASSGWSGTSYEQYF.

This chain connects TRBV7-2 to TRBJ1-5; possibly TRBD1 for D (6 bases). The CDR3 covers 13 residues. CDR1 is SGHTA, CDR2 FQGNSA, per germline. V shed 5 bases and J shed 7 bases, with 12 bases lying between them. CDR3 sequence: CASSTGLWQPQHF. CDR3 DNA: TGTGCCAGCAGCACAGGGTTATGGCAGCCCCAGCATTTT.

The CDR3 loop reads CASEGPRINNSPLHF. In nucleotides, the CDR3 is TGTGCCAGCGAGGGCCCGAGGATCAATAATTCACCCCTCCACTTT. The V gene is TRBV25-1, the J gene TRBJ1-6; D is undetermined. The CDR3 is 15 amino acids. Trimming stripped 8 bases from V and 5 bases from J, with 16 bases between. Germline CDR1 MGHDK, CDR2 SYGVNS.

This rearrangement joins TRBV19 to TRBJ2-1, with TRBD2 matching over 14 bases. This CDR3 is 17 amino acids long. J was trimmed by 13 bases and V by 0 bases; bases with no gene match: 11. The germline gives CDR1 LNHDA, CDR2 SQIVND (reference sequence). CDR3 coding DNA: TGTGCCAGTAGTATAGATAGGGGACTAGCGGGGGATGCGGCACAGTTCTTC. It translates to CASSIDRGLAGDAAQFF.

Turning to this clone: Since no conserved phenylalanine or tryptophan closes the CDR3, a read error is the likely cause. It is unclear where the CDR3 begins or ends on the DNA, so no DNA is shown, and the CDR3 is as TCRdb lists it. The J gene is TRBJ2-4, the V gene TRBV2; the table's D call TRBD1 went unverified against the DNA. CDR1 is SNHLY, CDR2 FYNNEI, per germline. A total of 12 residues make up the CDR3, ends included. CDR3 region: CASSEAGQGLRC.

J is TRBJ1-5 and V is TRBV6-4; the match to TRBD1 covers 7 bases. Trimming took 6 bases from V and 5 from J; bases not matched to a gene: 4. Germline lookup yields CDR1 MRHNA and CDR2 SNTAGT. The length of the CDR3 is 13 residues. The CDR3, as DNA: TGTGCCAGCAGGGGGACAGAGTATCAGCCCCAGCATTTT. Protein sequence: CASRGTEYQPQHF.

There are a few counts of this clone. The gene calls are TRBV15 and TRBJ1-1; D might be TRBD1 (5 bases). The CDR3 spans 13 residues. Trimming pared 1 base from V and 8 bases from J, leaving 11 bases between. Germline CDR1 reads LNHNV; CDR2 reads YYDKDF (reference sequence). Written as DNA, the CDR3 is TGTGCCACCAGCAGAGCAGGGCCCGTAGAAGCTTTCTTT. Amino acid sequence: CATSRAGPVEAFF.

V gene TRBV12-3 or TRBV12-4 combines with J gene TRBJ2-7; D gene uncertain. The CDR3 has 13 residues. V shed 5 bases and J shed 7 bases, with 15 bases lying between them. The CDR3 protein is CASSPFNWQEQYF. The CDR3 DNA is TGTGCCAGCAGTCCTTTCAATTGGCAGGAGCAGTACTTC.

V usage is TRBV4-3 and J usage is TRBJ1-1; a weak D match, TRBD1 (5 bases). The V and J ends lost 6 bases and 2 bases respectively, with 19 bases between them. Per germline, CDR1 LGHNA and CDR2 YSLEER. The CDR3 is 16 amino acids. CDR3 in DNA: TGCGCCAGCAGTTCCATTGGCGGGACGGATAACACTGAAGCTTTCTTT. It yields the protein CASSSIGGTDNTEAFF.